This T cell receptor beta chain was recorded in a study of CD8 T cells in ankylosing spondylitis. TCRdb processed the 5' RACE reads anew with MiXCR; each CDR3 protein has one entry. The repertoire includes around 250,000 distinct CDR3 sequences, approximately 12% of them detected once, and roughly 6.8% sits in the top ten. The V and J ends lost 2 bases and 4 bases respectively, with 15 bases between them. The CDR3 covers 16 residues. Germline CDR1 reads KGHSH; CDR2 reads LQKENI. Findings and limits, study-wide: Clones linked to disease were reported to show significant enrichment in matched ankylosing spondylitis synovial fluid. Some motif variants had been reported before (in reactive arthritis synovial fluid and blood).

This clonotype was seen just once. Its specificity is unknown. The specimen was blood, either unsorted or a sorted T cell fraction (not recorded which). The sequence was obtained from a male donor with ankylosing spondylitis or in good health (not recorded which). The V and J genes are TRBV18 and TRBJ2-1; D might be TRBD1 (5 bases). The CDR3 is CASSPSRAPIYNEQFF. The DNA of the CDR3 is TGTGCCAGCTCACCATCCAGGGCACCCATATACAATGAGCAGTTCTTC.